This TCR beta chain comes out of a study of cytotoxic CD8 clonotypes in ibrutinib-treated CLL. With respect to this clone: Its specificity is not known.

The assay was immunoSEQ multiplex PCR, and TCRdb's table has in-frame clones only and misses some. The table has a few hundred thousand clones, 80% seen once. Study results and caveats: Clonality went up at ibrutinib response and then declined back toward baseline at progression. Treatment left the uncommon public clonotypes either contracted or stable in frequency. Timing of sampling differed between sustained-remission and progressing patients.

Per the germline V gene, CDR1 is MRHNA and CDR2 is SNTAGT. With 10 bases removed from V and 5 bases from J, the gap between germline ends came to 17 bases. There are 14 residues in the CDR3. The chain joins TRBV6-4 to TRBJ2-2; possibly TRBD1 or TRBD2 for D (7 bases each). Sequenced here: PBMCs, sampled before ibrutinib treatment. The TCR comes from a human donor with chronic lymphocytic leukemia. The CDR3 reads CATSTGRGTGELFF. The DNA of the CDR3 is TGTGCCACCTCGACAGGGAGGGGAACCGGGGAGCTGTTTTTT.